The rows below give T cell receptor beta chains drawn from one sample of a study of cytomegalovirus exposure and HLA in healthy donors. TCRdb's copy holds only in-frame clones and misses some; the assay was immunoSEQ multiplex PCR. The profile shows approximately 190,000 clones, around 84% of them singletons. The sequencing sample was made of PBMCs. The receptors originated from a woman between 50 and 59 years old in good health and CMV-seropositive. CDR3s include the opening cysteine and the closing phenylalanine or tryptophan. The D gene is left open where the match is weak. Clone size, where shown, is once, few, many, or a class for clones that have expanded.

size: few; V: TRBV5-1; J: TRBJ2-3; D: TRBD2; DNA: TGCGCCAGCAGTACGACTAGCGGGGGAGATACGCAGTATTTT; CDR3: CASSTTSGGDTQYF
size: few; V: TRBV19; J: TRBJ1-1; D: TRBD1; DNA: TGTGCCAGTCGACAGGGGGGGACTGAAGCTTTCTTT; CDR3: CASRQGGTEAFF
size: -; V: TRBV7-8; J: TRBJ2-1; D: -; DNA: TGTGCCAGCAGCTTAGTCGGGGGACGCAGTAACAATGAGCAGTTCTTC; CDR3: CASSLVGGRSNNEQFF
size: -; V: TRBV6-1; J: TRBJ1-1; D: -; DNA: TGTGCCAGCACTCCAGTTGAAGTCAGCACTGAAGCTTTCTTT; CDR3: CASTPVEVSTEAFF
size: -; V: TRBV6-1; J: TRBJ2-7; D: -; DNA: TGTGCCAGCAGTGGGCAGCGGGTGGGGTCCTACGAGCAGTACTTC; CDR3: CASSGQRVGSYEQYF
size: few; V: TRBV2; J: TRBJ1-1; D: -; DNA: TGTGCCAGCGTCACAGACCGAAGAACTGAAGCTTTCTTT; CDR3: CASVTDRRTEAFF
size: -; V: TRBV4-2; J: TRBJ2-5; D: TRBD2; DNA: TGTGCCAGCAGCCCCTTTGCGGGAGGGGAGACCCAGTACTTC; CDR3: CASSPFAGGETQYF
size: once; V: TRBV10-3; J: TRBJ2-2; D: -; DNA: TGTGCCATCAGATCCCCTCTAGGTGTGTCCGGGGAGCTGTTTTTT; CDR3: CAIRSPLGVSGELFF
size: -; V: TRBV9; J: TRBJ2-2; D: TRBD2; DNA: TGTGCCAGCAGCCCGATGGCGGGGGGGCTCGACACCGGGGAGCTGTTTTTT; CDR3: CASSPMAGGLDTGELFF
size: -; V: TRBV7-9; J: TRBJ1-3; D: -; DNA: TGTGCCAGCGACAGATCTGGAAACACCATATATTTT; CDR3: CASDRSGNTIYF
size: few; V: TRBV6-5; J: TRBJ2-7; D: TRBD2; DNA: TGTGCCAGCAAACTAGCGGGGGCTCCCGAGCAGTACTTC; CDR3: CASKLAGAPEQYF
size: -; V: TRBV4-3; J: TRBJ2-7; D: -; DNA: TGCGCCAGCAGCCCCCCTGAAGGCGGCCGCTTAGGGCAGTACTTC; CDR3: CASSPPEGGRLGQYF
size: once; V: TRBV6-5; J: TRBJ2-7; D: TRBD1; DNA: TGTGCCAGCAGTTTACGCGACAGGGGGGACGAGCAGTACTTC; CDR3: CASSLRDRGDEQYF
size: -; V: TRBV7-2; J: TRBJ1-5; D: -; DNA: TGTGCCAGCAAGAGGACGGGAAGCAATCAGCCCCAGCATTTT; CDR3: CASKRTGSNQPQHF
size: -; V: TRBV7-6; J: TRBJ2-1; D: -; DNA: TGTGCCAGCAGCTTTCGGGGGGCCAGTTACAATGAGCAGTTCTTC; CDR3: CASSFRGASYNEQFF
size: -; V: TRBV5-1; J: TRBJ2-3; D: -; DNA: TGCGCCAGCAGCCCGGTTTTTAGCGGCCCCGGCACAGATACGCAGTATTTT; CDR3: CASSPVFSGPGTDTQYF